This TCR beta chain was retrieved from a study of blood T cell repertoires in COVID-19. This clone was observed a single time. Some clones are missing from TCRdb's copy, which holds only in-frame ones; the method was immunoSEQ multiplex PCR. The data hold around 260,000 clones, with about 86% observed a single time. Participants' own reports of clinical history determined their cohort assignment. The sequence came from a man aged 30 to 39 with acute COVID-19. Sequenced material: PBMCs or T cells enriched from blood (not recorded which).

The CDR3 region has the DNA TGTGCCAGCAGCTACGGACAGGGGCAGTACTTC. Translated, it gives CASSYGQGQYF. V and J are TRBV7-9 and TRBJ2-4; TRBD1 agrees at 9 bases. Looked up from germline, CDR1 is SEHNR and CDR2 is FQNEAQ (reference sequence). The CDR3 sequence is 11 residues long. With V trimmed by 4 bases and J by 13 bases, 2 bases remained unmatched.